The rows below give T cell receptor beta chains drawn from one sample of a study of blood T cell repertoires in COVID-19. The method was immunoSEQ multiplex PCR; TCRdb's version includes in-frame clones alone and lacks a portion of them. The table includes 150,000 to 160,000 clones, roughly 80% detected once. Sequenced input: peripheral blood. These receptors were collected from a man aged 55 to 70 with acute or convalescent COVID-19. Both conserved end residues are part of each CDR3. Fields, in order: V gene, clone size, D gene, J gene, CDR3 DNA, CDR3 protein. A D gene is named only where the DNA matches it firmly. Only some rows state a clone size, as once, few, many or a class for expanded clones.

TRBV12-5	.	.	TRBJ1-5	TGTGCTAGTTCGACAGATTATCAGCCCCAGCATTTT	CASSTDYQPQHF
TRBV27	.	.	TRBJ1-4	TGTGCCAGCAGTTTTGGGGGGGCGGTGGGGGAAAAACTGTTTTTT	CASSFGGAVGEKLFF
TRBV5-8	.	.	TRBJ2-1	TGTGCCAGCAGCGTGGGACTTCACAATGAGCAGTTCTTC	CASSVGLHNEQFF
TRBV10-2	once	TRBD2	TRBJ2-1	TGCGCCAGCAGTTCCCTAGCGGGAGGTTGGGAGCAGTTCTTC	CASSSLAGGWEQFF
TRBV19	.	.	TRBJ2-3	TGTGCCAGTAGTATCCGGGGGACAGATACGCAGTATTTT	CASSIRGTDTQYF
TRBV28	.	TRBD1	TRBJ1-1	TGTGCCAGCAGTTTACCCCACGGGAGGGGGCTTACTGAAGCTTTCTTT	CASSLPHGRGLTEAFF
TRBV3-1/TRBV3-2	.	TRBD1	TRBJ1-5	TGTGCCAGCAGCCAAGGACAGGGATCCCGGCCCCAGCATTTT	CASSQGQGSRPQHF
TRBV6-2/TRBV6-3	.	.	TRBJ2-7	TGTGCCAGCAGTACAGGGTTCTACGAGCAGTACTTC	CASSTGFYEQYF
TRBV28	few	TRBD1	TRBJ1-1	TGTGCCAGCAGTTCCGGGACAGGGAGTATGAACACTGAAGCTTTCTTT	CASSSGTGSMNTEAFF
TRBV5-1	.	.	TRBJ2-5	TGCGCCAGCAGCTTGGAGGCTAGCCGAGAGACCCAGTACTTC	CASSLEASRETQYF
TRBV7-2	.	.	TRBJ2-7	TGTGCCAGCAAGCCGGGACAATCGGCCTACGAGCAGTACTTC	CASKPGQSAYEQYF
TRBV10-3	.	TRBD1	TRBJ2-2	TGTGCCATCAGTGCAGGACAGGGGGCGAAGACCGGGGAGCTGTTTTTT	CAISAGQGAKTGELFF
TRBV19	.	TRBD1	TRBJ1-2	TGTGCCAGTAGTATTGACAGGGTCAAGTATGGCTACACCTTC	CASSIDRVKYGYTF
TRBV6-2/TRBV6-3	.	TRBD2	TRBJ2-3	TGTGCCAGCAGTTCGCGGGGGGGGAGCACAGATACGCAGTATTTT	CASSSRGGSTDTQYF
TRBV25-1	.	TRBD1	TRBJ2-7	TGTGCCAGCAGTCCAAGAGACAGGACGAGGGGGCACGAGCAGTACTTC	CASSPRDRTRGHEQYF
TRBV5-4	once	TRBD1	TRBJ1-2	TGTGCCAGCAGCTTCCCCGGACAGGGGAATAACTATGGCTACACCTTC	CASSFPGQGNNYGYTF
TRBV5-6	.	.	TRBJ1-6	TGTGCCAGCAGCTTGGCCGAGCGTGGTTCACCCCTCCACTTT	CASSLAERGSPLHF
TRBV18	.	TRBD1	TRBJ1-2	TGTGCCAGCTCACCCGCGGGGCTCCGACAGGGGGCTAACTATGGCTACACCTTC	CASSPAGLRQGANYGYTF
TRBV9	.	TRBD2	TRBJ2-1	TGTGCCAGCAGCGTAGAACTAGCGACTACAGGTGAGCAGTTCTTC	CASSVELATTGEQFF
TRBV7-2	.	.	TRBJ1-5	TGTGCCAGCAGCTTAACATCGGGGGATAATCAGCCCCAGCATTTT	CASSLTSGDNQPQHF
TRBV5-1	once	TRBD1	TRBJ2-5	TGCGCCAGCAGCTTCGGGACAGGGGGCGCGGGTCCCCAGTACTTC	CASSFGTGGAGPQYF
TRBV28	.	.	TRBJ1-2	TGTGCCAGCAGCTGGGAGCTTTATGGCTACACCTTC	CASSWELYGYTF
TRBV7-9	.	TRBD2	TRBJ2-5	TGTGCCAGCAGCCTGGATAGCGGGGGGGCTTCGGAGACCCAGTACTTC	CASSLDSGGASETQYF
TRBV7-6	.	.	TRBJ2-3	TGTGCCAGCAGCTTCACCGGGAGCGGTACAGATACGCAGTATTTT	CASSFTGSGTDTQYF
TRBV6-5	.	.	TRBJ1-2	TGTGCCAGCAGTTACTACCGGGGGTATGGCTACACCTTC	CASSYYRGYGYTF
TRBV10-3	.	TRBD1	TRBJ2-3	TGTGCCATCAGGCGATCAGGGGGAGCGGCAGATACGCAGTATTTT	CAIRRSGGAADTQYF
TRBV2	few	TRBD2	TRBJ2-1	TGTGCCAGCAGAACCGAAGCGGGAGGGCCGGGTGAGCAGTTCTTC	CASRTEAGGPGEQFF
TRBV7-9	.	.	TRBJ1-2	TGTGCCAGCAGCTTACGATCTTTGGGCCTCGATGGAGGCTACACCTTC	CASSLRSLGLDGGYTF
TRBV11-2	.	.	TRBJ2-7	TGTGCCAGCAGCTTCCGCTACGAGCAGTACTTC	CASSFRYEQYF
TRBV7-3	.	TRBD2	TRBJ2-3	TGTGCCAGCAGCTTAATCGGACTAGCGGGGGGAGATACGCAGTATTTT	CASSLIGLAGGDTQYF
TRBV19	.	TRBD2	TRBJ2-1	TGTGCCAGTAGTATTAGCGGGGGGGCGCCTGAGCAGTTCTTC	CASSISGGAPEQFF
TRBV12-3/TRBV12-4	.	.	TRBJ2-2	TGTGCCAGCAGTTTTGGGGCTGGCGGGGAGCTGTTTTTT	CASSFGAGGELFF
TRBV13	.	TRBD1	TRBJ2-3	TGTGCCAGCAGCTCGACGGACAGGGTCGGGGATACGCAGTATTTT	CASSSTDRVGDTQYF
TRBV7-9	.	.	TRBJ2-7	TGTGCCAGCAGCTTAGTATACATCAACGAGCAGTACTTC	CASSLVYINEQYF
TRBV7-2	few	TRBD1	TRBJ1-6	TGTGCCAGCAGCTACAGGGGGCTTGGGGATTCACCCCTCCACTTT	CASSYRGLGDSPLHF
TRBV28	.	.	TRBJ1-1	TGTGCCAGCAGGTCTACAGGGCCCACTGAAGCTTTCTTT	CASRSTGPTEAFF
TRBV11-3	.	TRBD1	TRBJ2-3	TGTGCCAGCAGCTTAGGGCAGGGGGTTACAGATACGCAGTATTTT	CASSLGQGVTDTQYF
TRBV5-1	once	TRBD2	TRBJ2-5	TGCGCCAGCAGTCGGACTAGCGGGGGAGAGGAGACCCAGTACTTC	CASSRTSGGEETQYF
TRBV7-9	.	TRBD1	TRBJ2-1	TGTGCCAGCAGTCCAACTCCCGGGACAGGGAGGAATGAGCAGTTCTTC	CASSPTPGTGRNEQFF
TRBV29-1	.	TRBD1	TRBJ2-1	TGCAGCTACGTACTCTACAGGGGCCACAATGAGCAGTTCTTC	CSYVLYRGHNEQFF